This passage covers 32 T cell receptor beta chains from one sample sequenced in a study of cytomegalovirus exposure and HLA in healthy donors (dated by TCRdb to about 2017). Receptors were amplified or captured by the immunoSEQ multiplex PCR assay. For the multiplex PCR, a mixture combining 60 forward primers for TCR Vbeta segments and 13 reverse primers for TCR Jbeta segments was used. Held by TCRdb, this immuneACCESS table contains in-frame sequences only and omits some clones. Under half of the omission traces to an unresolved V gene where checked; the cause of the rest is unknown. This sample is represented by approximately 75,000 clones; 60% to 75% of them were singletons. Approximately 21% of the sample comes from the top ten. The sample taken for sequencing was PBMCs. The source of these receptors is a middle-aged man in good health and CMV-seropositive.

The genes are TRBV15 and TRBJ2-1; D might be TRBD1 (6 bases). There are 16 residues in the CDR3. Looked up from germline, CDR1 is LNHNV and CDR2 is YYDKDF (reference sequence). The germline V and J ends were trimmed by 1 base and 2 bases, with 12 bases remaining between them. CDR3 amino acids: CATSRADRPPYNEQFF. DNA for the CDR3: TGTGCCACCAGCAGAGCCGACAGGCCGCCCTACAATGAGCAGTTCTTC.

The chain is built from TRBV4-3 and TRBJ2-7, with D possibly TRBD1 on 6 matching bases. Germline V gene data show CDR1 as LGHNA and CDR2 as YSLEER. The V end was cut by 0 bases, the J end by 3 bases, with 9 bases between. CDR3 size: 14 residues. CDR3 sequence reads: CASSQEIGGYEQYF. DNA of the CDR3: TGCGCCAGCAGCCAAGAAATAGGGGGCTACGAGCAGTACTTC.

The V and J genes are TRBV28 and TRBJ2-3; 7 bases fit TRBD1. V dropped 5 bases and J dropped 8; count of bases not matched to a gene: 22. This CDR3 is built from 18 residues. Germline assignment: CDR1 MDHEN and CDR2 SYDVKM. The CDR3: CASSHHGQVWALSATQYF. CDR3 coding DNA: TGTGCCAGCAGTCACCACGGACAGGTTTGGGCCCTTAGCGCTACGCAGTATTTT. The variable domain in full, completed from reference TRBV28 and TRBJ2-3, reads DVKVTQSSRYLVKRTGEKVFLECVQDMDHENMFWYRQDPGLGLRLIYFSYDVKMKEKGDIPEGYSVSREKKERFSLILESASTNQTSMYLCASSHHGQVWALSATQYFGPGTRLTVL.

This sequence joins TRBV11-2 and TRBJ2-7; no reliable D call. V gave up 5 bases and J gave up 3 bases, with 8 bases separating them. The CDR3 has 12 residues. Germline V gene data show CDR1 as SGHAT and CDR2 as FQNNGV. CDR3 DNA: TGTGCCAGCAGCCTCTCCAGCTACGAGCAGTACTTC. Its translation is CASSLSSYEQYF.

The chain combines TRBV5-5 with TRBJ1-6; D gene ambiguous. The CDR3 is made up of 15 amino acids. V was pared by 4 bases and J by 6 bases, with 14 bases between. CDR1 SGHKS and CDR2 YYEKEE come from the germline V gene (reference sequence). The CDR3: CASSPTWSVNSPLHF. CDR3 sequence (DNA): TGTGCCAGCAGCCCGACTTGGTCTGTTAATTCACCCCTCCACTTT.

The chain links TRBV7-9 to TRBJ1-1; 7 nucleotides match TRBD1. Germline V gene sequence: CDR1 SEHNR, CDR2 FQNEAQ (reference sequence). This CDR3 comprises 14 residues. Trimming removed 3 bases from V and 5 bases from J; junction bases left unmatched: 6. CDR3 coding DNA: TGTGCCAGCAGCTTGAGACAGGGTGGAACTGAAGCTTTCTTT. Protein: CASSLRQGGTEAFF.

This clone came up once. CDR3 region: CASSLGYRSDIQYF. The CDR3 DNA follows: TGTGCCAGCAGCTTAGGGTACCGGTCGGACATTCAGTACTTC. The chain couples TRBV7-2 to TRBJ2-4, with D unclear. Germline V gene lookup returns CDR1 SGHTA and CDR2 FQGNSA. The CDR3 spans 14 residues. Trimming stripped 1 base from V and 8 bases from J, with 12 bases between.

The chain employs TRBV12-5 and TRBJ2-7, with TRBD1 as a possible D gene (7 bases). This CDR3 spans 17 amino acids. V was clipped by 1 base and J by 5 bases, with 21 bases between them. In germline, CDR1 is LGHNT, CDR2 FRNRAP. This CDR3 reads CASGLGGQGGRANEQYF. The CDR3 region has the DNA TGTGCTAGTGGTTTGGGCGGCCAGGGGGGCAGGGCGAACGAGCAGTACTTC.

The chain uses TRBV9 and TRBJ2-3; maybe TRBD1 (6 bases). The CDR3 sequence is 16 residues long. Germline V gives CDR1 SGDLS, CDR2 YYNGEE. V dropped 0 bases and J dropped 4 bases, with 15 bases sitting between them. CDR3 nucleotide sequence: TGTGCCAGCAGCGTAGACACAGGGACCCCTCCAGATACGCAGTATTTT. Its protein product is CASSVDTGTPPDTQYF.

This sequence joins TRBV10-3 and TRBJ2-1; D ambiguous. Trimming left V 7 bases short and J 8 bases short, with 12 bases between. This CDR3 has 12 amino acids. The germline gives CDR1 ENHRY, CDR2 SYGVKD. CDR3 in amino acids: CAITTTGDEQFF. Written as DNA, the CDR3 is TGTGCCATCACAACGACTGGCGATGAGCAGTTCTTC.

The chain uses TRBV28 and TRBJ2-6; 9 bases agree with TRBD1. Trimming cost V 4 bases and J 0 bases; bases outside gene matches: 10. Germline lookup yields CDR1 MDHEN and CDR2 SYDVKM. The CDR3 extends over 19 amino acids. CDR3 protein: CASSSNPGTGSSGANVLTF. CDR3 nucleotides: TGTGCCAGCAGTTCGAACCCCGGGACAGGGTCCTCTGGGGCCAACGTCCTGACTTTC.

The chain is built from TRBV5-1 and TRBJ2-1, with TRBD2 matching over 8 bases. There are 15 residues in the CDR3. V was clipped by 8 bases and J by 0 bases; unmatched bases: 7. Germline-derived CDR1 and CDR2 are SGHRS and YFSETQ. DNA of the CDR3: TGCGCCAGTTCCACCCGGGGGGGCTCCTACAATGAGCAGTTCTTC. This gives the protein CASSTRGGSYNEQFF.

The CDR3 reads CASSRLVGGHDEQYF. The CDR3 DNA sequence: TGTGCCAGCAGCCGTTTAGTGGGGGGGCACGACGAGCAGTACTTC. V is TRBV5-8 and J is TRBJ2-7, with a tentative D call TRBD2 (7 bases). The V gene's germline CDR1 is SGHTS and CDR2 YDEGEE. With 4 bases removed from V and 5 bases from J, the gap between germline ends came to 19 bases. The CDR3 sequence is 15 residues long.

The chain couples TRBV5-6 to TRBJ1-2; weak D call: TRBD1 (6 bases). V lost 4 bases to trimming and J lost 1 base, with 20 bases between them. The germline V gene has CDR1 SGHDT and CDR2 YYEEEE. The CDR3 is made up of 17 amino acids. DNA of the CDR3: TGTGCCAGCAGCGCTTTTCCGAGTAGGACAGATAACTATGGCTACACCTTC. It encodes CASSAFPSRTDNYGYTF.

This chain joins TRBV2 and TRBJ2-7; 12 bases line up with TRBD2. The CDR3 is 14 residues long. Germline V gene data show CDR1 as SNHLY and CDR2 as FYNNEI. The ends lost 7 bases at V and 9 bases at J; junction bases unmatched: 10. The CDR3 loop reads CASTGLAGFERQYF. The DNA for the CDR3 is TGTGCCAGCACAGGACTAGCGGGGTTCGAGAGGCAGTACTTC. The full variable domain, its missing parts supplied by reference TRBV2 and TRBJ2-7, is EPEVTQTPSHQVTQMGQEVILRCVPISNHLYFYWYRQILGQKVEFLVSFYNNEISEKSEIFDDQFSVERPDGSNFTLKIRSTKLEDSAMYFCASTGLAGFERQYFGPGTRLTVT.

The chain employs TRBV5-1 and TRBJ1-2; 10 bases align to TRBD1. V was pared by 3 bases and J by 7 bases, with 9 bases of the junction left unmatched. The CDR3 is 15 residues long. Germline-derived CDR1 and CDR2 are SGHRS and YFSETQ. The CDR3 nucleotides read TGCGCCAGCAGCTGGACAGGGGGATTGCGGACTGGCTACACCTTC. Translated: CASSWTGGLRTGYTF.

The V call is TRBV10-3, the J call TRBJ1-1, with TRBD1 matching 10 bases. The CDR3 runs 13 residues. Germline V lookup: CDR1 ENHRY, CDR2 SYGVKD. The trim removed 5 bases at V and 4 bases at J, leaving 1 base unmatched. The CDR3 loop is CAISRTGGTEAFF. The CDR3, as DNA: TGTGCCATCAGTAGGACAGGGGGCACTGAAGCTTTCTTT.

The CDR3 protein is CASSLRTGWSYEQYF. CDR3 coding DNA: TGCGCCAGCAGCTTGCGTACAGGGTGGTCCTACGAGCAGTACTTC. The V and J genes are TRBV5-1 and TRBJ2-7; a possible D gene is TRBD1 (6 bases). Germline V gene sequence: CDR1 SGHRS, CDR2 YFSETQ. V was cut by 1 base and J by 1 base, with 12 bases left in between. The CDR3 sequence is 15 residues long.

This clone was detected only a few times. V is TRBV13 and J is TRBJ1-1, with D possibly TRBD1 on 6 matching bases. Germline CDR1 reads PRHDT; CDR2 reads FYEKMQ (reference sequence). Trimming stripped 5 bases from V and 6 bases from J, with 19 bases between. The CDR3 consists of 15 residues. In nucleotides, the CDR3 is TGTGCCAGCAGCCTCGTAGGGGGGGGAGTAGCTGAAGCTTTCTTT. It codes for CASSLVGGGVAEAFF. The variable domain in full, with the rest retrieved from reference TRBV13 and TRBJ1-1, is AAGVIQSPRHLIKEKRETATLKCYPIPRHDTVYWYQQGPGQDPQFLISFYEKMQSDKGSIPDRFSAQQFSDYHSELNMSSLELGDSALYFCASSLVGGGVAEAFFGQGTRLTVV.

The V gene is TRBV7-9, the J gene TRBJ2-3; 8 bases map to TRBD1. The CDR3 covers 17 residues. J gave up 0 bases and V 5 bases, and 10 bases lay outside the gene matches. Germline CDR1 SEHNR, CDR2 FQNEAQ (reference sequence). DNA of the CDR3: TGTGCCAGCAGCACAGCGACGGACAGGGCCAGCACAGATACGCAGTATTTT. Protein sequence: CASSTATDRASTDTQYF.

Note on this clone: The same CDR3 can be traced to other DNA sequences in this sample. V gene TRBV29-1 combines with J gene TRBJ1-1; 8 nucleotides line up with TRBD1. In germline, CDR1 is SQVTM, CDR2 ANQGSEA. The junction had 8 bases not matched to a gene; V was cut back by 4 bases and J by 4 bases. The CDR3 has 14 residues. The CDR3 DNA reads TGCAGCGTTGCGTATCGGACAGGGCTCACTGAAGCTTTCTTT. It translates to CSVAYRTGLTEAFF.

Judged by abundance, this clone is large. This specimen includes other DNA sequences encoding the same CDR3. This chain joins TRBV6-1 and TRBJ2-5; no reliable D call. V gave up 9 bases and J gave up 1 base, with 9 bases separating them. CDR3 length: 12 amino acids. Germline V gene data show CDR1 as MNHNS and CDR2 as SASEGT. The CDR3 spells CASGTAQETQYF. In DNA form, the CDR3 reads TGTGCCAGTGGAACAGCCCAAGAGACCCAGTACTTC.

The chain combines TRBV25-1 with TRBJ2-2, with TRBD1 identical over 9 bases. The CDR3 runs 16 residues. From germline, CDR1 is MGHDK and CDR2 SYGVNS. With 3 bases clipped from V and 2 bases from J, the junction kept 4 bases outside the gene matches. CDR3 nucleotide sequence: TGTGCCAGCAGTGAGGCGGGACAGGGAAACACCGGGGAGCTGTTTTTT. Protein: CASSEAGQGNTGELFF.

The chain couples TRBV14 to TRBJ2-1; D is possibly TRBD2 (6 bases). Germline loops: CDR1 SGHDN, CDR2 FVKESK. V was clipped by 0 bases and J by 6 bases, with 15 bases between them. This CDR3 is 16 amino acids long. Here the CDR3 reads CASSQEGVWRGNEQFF. Here the CDR3 DNA reads TGTGCCAGCAGCCAAGAAGGGGTTTGGCGGGGCAATGAGCAGTTCTTC.

The gene calls are TRBV14 and TRBJ1-5; 12 nucleotides match TRBD1. V trimming: 6 bases; J trimming: 2 bases; junction bases outside the gene matches: 8. This CDR3 contains 17 residues. CDR1 is SGHDN, CDR2 FVKESK, per germline. The CDR3 loop reads CASRPGTGGWGNQPQHF. The CDR3 DNA sequence: TGTGCCAGCAGACCCGGGACAGGGGGCTGGGGCAATCAGCCCCAGCATTTT.

This rearrangement joins TRBV25-1 to TRBJ2-3; tentatively, D is TRBD1 (5 bases). The CDR3 sequence is 15 residues long. Trimming shortened V by 1 base and J by 4 bases, and 12 bases separated the two germline ends. Per germline, CDR1 MGHDK and CDR2 SYGVNS. CDR3 region: CASSEWKGLADTQYF. Here the CDR3 DNA reads TGTGCCAGCAGTGAATGGAAGGGGCTCGCAGATACGCAGTATTTT.

This clone has more than one count but fewer than ten. This sequence joins TRBV4-1 and TRBJ1-2, with D uncertain. Germline V gene data show CDR1 as MGHRA and CDR2 as YSYEKL. The ends were cut back, 3 bases at V and 1 base at J, with 9 bases in the middle. The CDR3 loop spans 14 amino acids. This chain's CDR3 is CASSQLGSNYGYTF. The DNA for the CDR3 is TGCGCCAGCAGCCAGCTAGGGAGTAACTATGGCTACACCTTC.

This clone was counted a few times. The chain has TRBV30 and TRBJ2-5; 8 bases are a match to TRBD2. Germline-derived CDR1 and CDR2 are GTSNPN and SVGIG (reference sequence). Losses at the gene ends were 0 bases for V and 5 bases for J; bases not matched to a gene: 8. The CDR3 sequence is 15 residues long. The CDR3 DNA reads as TGTGCCTGGAGTGTACGTCGCGGGGGGCGGGAGACCCAGTACTTC. Its protein is CAWSVRRGGRETQYF.

This clone was seen only a few times. The rearrangement joins TRBV2 to TRBJ2-5; tentatively, D is TRBD2 (5 bases). V was pared by 4 bases and J by 2 bases, with 8 bases between. Looked up from germline, CDR1 is SNHLY and CDR2 is FYNNEI. This CDR3 has 13 amino acids. The chain's CDR3 is CASSGEIQETQYF. For the CDR3, the DNA is TGTGCCAGCAGTGGGGAGATTCAAGAGACCCAGTACTTC. Filled out from reference TRBV2 and TRBJ2-5, the complete variable domain reads EPEVTQTPSHQVTQMGQEVILRCVPISNHLYFYWYRQILGQKVEFLVSFYNNEISEKSEIFDDQFSVERPDGSNFTLKIRSTKLEDSAMYFCASSGEIQETQYFGPGTRLLVL.

V is TRBV5-1 and J is TRBJ1-1; possibly TRBD1 for D (6 bases). This CDR3 spans 15 amino acids. Germline CDR1 and CDR2: SGHRS and YFSETQ. Trimming removed 4 bases at V and 4 bases at J, with 17 bases between. CDR3 sequence reads: CASSVTGLGSTEAFF. DNA for the CDR3: TGCGCCAGCAGCGTTACAGGGTTAGGAAGCACTGAAGCTTTCTTT.

This clone occurred a few times. The chain couples TRBV2 to TRBJ1-2; 10 bases are a match to TRBD1. The CDR3 spans 13 residues. CDR1 and CDR2 from the germline V gene are SNHLY and FYNNEI. Germline trimming cut 5 bases from V and 6 bases from J; bases unmatched to any gene: 3. The CDR3 loop is CASSRQGADGYTF. The CDR3 bases are TGTGCCAGCAGTCGACAGGGGGCAGATGGCTACACCTTC.

The gene calls are TRBV28 and TRBJ1-3; D ambiguous. The V gene's germline CDR1 is MDHEN and CDR2 SYDVKM. The CDR3 extends over 15 amino acids. Trimming took 5 bases from V and 2 from J, leaving 13 bases between them. The CDR3 is CASSAPQVTGNTIYF. As DNA, the CDR3 is TGTGCCAGCAGTGCACCCCAGGTTACTGGAAACACCATATATTTT.